A selection of T cell receptor beta chains follows, all from one sample in a study of cytomegalovirus exposure and HLA in healthy donors. Generated by immunoSEQ multiplex PCR, the TCRdb table keeps only in-frame clones and is missing some. The sample contains about 120,000 clones, around three quarters of which appear only once. What was sequenced was PBMCs. The receptors stem from a female donor in good health and CMV-seronegative. CDR3s include the opening cysteine and the closing phenylalanine or tryptophan. The order of the fields is J gene, D gene, clone size, V gene, CDR3 DNA, CDR3 protein. D genes are given only for firm matches. Expanded clones get a size class; other rows say once, few or many, or leave the size out.

j_gene: TRBJ1-5
d_gene: TRBD1
abundance: -
v_gene: TRBV10-2
CDR3nt: TGCGCCAGCAGTGACCCAGTAACAGGGGGGGGTTCTTTTAGCAATCAGCCCCAGCATTTT
CDR3aa: CASSDPVTGGGSFSNQPQHF

j_gene: TRBJ1-2
d_gene: -
abundance: -
v_gene: TRBV14
CDR3nt: TGTGCCAGCAGCCAAGAGGCTTCGACGAGGGTATCTATTTACGACTATGGCTACACCTTC
CDR3aa: CASSQEASTRVSIYDYGYTF

j_gene: TRBJ2-1
d_gene: TRBD2
abundance: -
v_gene: TRBV4-2
CDR3nt: TGTGCCAGCAGCCCGGGACTAGCTTCCTACAATGAGCAGTTCTTC
CDR3aa: CASSPGLASYNEQFF

j_gene: TRBJ1-3
d_gene: TRBD1
abundance: -
v_gene: TRBV10-1
CDR3nt: TGCGCCAGCAGTGACGGGACAGAGTCTGGAAACACCATATATTTT
CDR3aa: CASSDGTESGNTIYF

j_gene: TRBJ1-4
d_gene: -
abundance: many
v_gene: TRBV5-6
CDR3nt: TGTGCCAGCAGCTTGAGAGGCCCCAGTTGGAGTAAACTGTTTTTT
CDR3aa: CASSLRGPSWSKLFF

j_gene: TRBJ2-5
d_gene: TRBD2
abundance: -
v_gene: TRBV2
CDR3nt: TGTGCCAGCATAGCGGGCATAGAGACCCAGTACTTC
CDR3aa: CASIAGIETQYF

j_gene: TRBJ2-3
d_gene: TRBD1
abundance: -
v_gene: TRBV6-1
CDR3nt: TGTGCCAGCAGTGCGATGCCGGGACAGGGGGCAAATACGCAGTATTTT
CDR3aa: CASSAMPGQGANTQYF

j_gene: TRBJ1-5
d_gene: -
abundance: -
v_gene: TRBV30
CDR3nt: TGTGCCTGGAGTTACGACAGTCTTCAGCCCCAGCATTTT
CDR3aa: CAWSYDSLQPQHF

j_gene: TRBJ1-1
d_gene: -
abundance: -
v_gene: TRBV6-1
CDR3nt: TGTGCCACCAGGACAGATATGAACACTGAAGCTTTCTTT
CDR3aa: CATRTDMNTEAFF

j_gene: TRBJ2-7
d_gene: -
abundance: -
v_gene: TRBV4-1
CDR3nt: TGCGCCAGCAGCCAAGATCAGAGAGGGGGACGCTACGAGCAGTACTTC
CDR3aa: CASSQDQRGGRYEQYF

j_gene: TRBJ1-2
d_gene: TRBD1
abundance: -
v_gene: TRBV19
CDR3nt: TGTGCCAGTAGCAAGACAGGGATCCATGGCTACACCTTC
CDR3aa: CASSKTGIHGYTF

j_gene: TRBJ2-1
d_gene: TRBD2
abundance: -
v_gene: TRBV2
CDR3nt: TGTGCCAGCGCCGGACTAGCGGGGGGACAGAGGCAGTTCTTC
CDR3aa: CASAGLAGGQRQFF

j_gene: TRBJ2-3
d_gene: TRBD2
abundance: -
v_gene: TRBV5-1
CDR3nt: TGCGCCAGCAGCTTGGCAACATCGGGGGGGCAAGATACGCAGTATTTT
CDR3aa: CASSLATSGGQDTQYF

j_gene: TRBJ1-4
d_gene: -
abundance: -
v_gene: TRBV7-9
CDR3nt: TGTGCCAGCAGCTTTGATCGGCAGGGAAATGAAAAACTGTTTTTT
CDR3aa: CASSFDRQGNEKLFF

j_gene: TRBJ2-7
d_gene: TRBD2
abundance: -
v_gene: TRBV5-1
CDR3nt: TGCGCCAGCAGCTGGTTAAGCGGGGGGGGGTACGAGCAGTACTTC
CDR3aa: CASSWLSGGGYEQYF

j_gene: TRBJ1-3
d_gene: TRBD1
abundance: -
v_gene: TRBV7-8
CDR3nt: TGTGCCAGCAGCTTAACGGGACAGGCTGGAAACACCATATATTTT
CDR3aa: CASSLTGQAGNTIYF

j_gene: TRBJ2-1
d_gene: -
abundance: -
v_gene: TRBV15
CDR3nt: TGTGCCACCAGCAGAGATAACAGGGCGACTAATGAGCAGTTCTTC
CDR3aa: CATSRDNRATNEQFF

j_gene: TRBJ1-2
d_gene: -
abundance: -
v_gene: TRBV2
CDR3nt: TGTGCCAGCAGGGGGGGGGAATATGGCTACACCTTC
CDR3aa: CASRGGEYGYTF

j_gene: TRBJ2-7
d_gene: TRBD1
abundance: -
v_gene: TRBV6-5
CDR3nt: TGTGCCAGCAGTAAAGGACAGGGGGGGACCTACGAGCAGTACTTC
CDR3aa: CASSKGQGGTYEQYF

j_gene: TRBJ1-5
d_gene: -
abundance: few
v_gene: TRBV4-1
CDR3nt: TGCGCCAGCAGCCAAGTTCCCGGAGATAGCAATCAGCCCCAGCATTTT
CDR3aa: CASSQVPGDSNQPQHF

j_gene: TRBJ1-6
d_gene: -
abundance: -
v_gene: TRBV15
CDR3nt: TGTGCCACCAGCAGAGTTCAGGGAAGCTCCTATAATTCACCCCTCCACTTT
CDR3aa: CATSRVQGSSYNSPLHF

j_gene: TRBJ2-3
d_gene: TRBD2
abundance: -
v_gene: TRBV5-4
CDR3nt: TGTGCCAGCAGCTCCCGAACAGGACTAGCGGGGGATACGCAGTATTTT
CDR3aa: CASSSRTGLAGDTQYF

j_gene: TRBJ1-1
d_gene: -
abundance: -
v_gene: TRBV7-8
CDR3nt: TGTGCCAGCAGCGACTCTCGGATGAACACTGAAGCTTTCTTT
CDR3aa: CASSDSRMNTEAFF

j_gene: TRBJ1-2
d_gene: -
abundance: -
v_gene: TRBV7-9
CDR3nt: TGTGCCAGCAGCCACCCGGGAGGCCGTGGCTACACCTTC
CDR3aa: CASSHPGGRGYTF

j_gene: TRBJ1-2
d_gene: -
abundance: -
v_gene: TRBV18
CDR3nt: TGTGCCAGCTCGGCGGAGGGCTATGGCTACACCTTC
CDR3aa: CASSAEGYGYTF

j_gene: TRBJ1-5
d_gene: TRBD1
abundance: -
v_gene: TRBV19
CDR3nt: TGTGCCAGCCTAAAAACAGGGGATTCGGGACAGCCCCAGCATTTT
CDR3aa: CASLKTGDSGQPQHF

j_gene: TRBJ2-3
d_gene: TRBD2
abundance: few
v_gene: TRBV2
CDR3nt: TGTGCCAGCATGGCTAGCGGCTATACGCAGTATTTT
CDR3aa: CASMASGYTQYF

j_gene: TRBJ1-4
d_gene: -
abundance: -
v_gene: TRBV7-6
CDR3nt: TGTGCCAGCAGCTTAGAGTCGGTTGCAACTAATGAAAAACTGTTTTTT
CDR3aa: CASSLESVATNEKLFF

j_gene: TRBJ2-3
d_gene: TRBD2
abundance: -
v_gene: TRBV9
CDR3nt: TGTGCCAGCAGCGCCCGACTAGCGGGGGAATGGGATACGCAGTATTTT
CDR3aa: CASSARLAGEWDTQYF

j_gene: TRBJ2-3
d_gene: -
abundance: once
v_gene: TRBV7-9
CDR3nt: TGTTCCAGCAGCCTCTACACAGATACGCAGTATTTT
CDR3aa: CSSSLYTDTQYF

j_gene: TRBJ1-2
d_gene: -
abundance: -
v_gene: TRBV5-4
CDR3nt: TGTGCCAGCAGGGCACAGATTAACTATGGCTACACCTTC
CDR3aa: CASRAQINYGYTF

j_gene: TRBJ1-2
d_gene: TRBD1
abundance: once
v_gene: TRBV9
CDR3nt: TGTGCCAGCAGCGGGCCGGGACAGCTCTTTTATGGCTACACCTTC
CDR3aa: CASSGPGQLFYGYTF

j_gene: TRBJ2-1
d_gene: TRBD2
abundance: few
v_gene: TRBV9
CDR3nt: TGTGCCAGCAGCCCCCGGGGCGGGGGAGGCTCCTACAATGAGCAGTTCTTC
CDR3aa: CASSPRGGGGSYNEQFF

j_gene: TRBJ1-2
d_gene: -
abundance: once
v_gene: TRBV5-1
CDR3nt: TGCGCCAGCAGCTTGGCGGAGGGTTCTTCTGGCTACACCTTC
CDR3aa: CASSLAEGSSGYTF

j_gene: TRBJ2-3
d_gene: -
abundance: -
v_gene: TRBV6-5
CDR3nt: TGTGCCAGCAGTTACGGCCAGGTAGATACGCAGTATTTT
CDR3aa: CASSYGQVDTQYF

j_gene: TRBJ1-2
d_gene: TRBD1
abundance: once
v_gene: TRBV5-1
CDR3nt: TGCGCCAGCAGCTTCTTTGACAGGGCGCTTGGCTACACCTTC
CDR3aa: CASSFFDRALGYTF